This T cell receptor beta chain was documented in a study of T cell repertoires in cytomegalovirus infection. Study in general: Evidence of both CMV infection and a matching HLA type came from public TCR beta signatures.

Notes on this clonotype: Antigen unknown.

TCRdb re-called the reads through MiXCR, storing one row per CDR3 protein. The repertoire consists of 650,000 to 850,000 distinct CDR3 sequences, with roughly 28% occurring once and the leading ten covering about an eighth. Notes on the study in general: People with CMV and the relevant HLA were identified by cumulative public TCR beta family frequency. The ex vivo response was dominated by HLA-C-restricted CMV-specific TCR beta clonotypes.

The sequence was obtained from a human donor in good health (CMV status not recorded). Some clones in this sample may be carry-over from other donors' samples. The sample was cultured CD8+ T cells from PBMCs, taken from culture after CMV antigen stimulation.

The CDR3 loop reads CATSDLEPRGGTDTQYF. The CDR3, as DNA: TGTGCCACCAGTGATTTGGAGCCCCGGGGGGGCACAGATACGCAGTATTTT. The gene calls are TRBV24-1 and TRBJ2-3, with TRBD2 matching 7 bases. J gave up 1 base and V 0 bases, and 6 bases lay outside the gene matches. The CDR3 runs to 17 residues. CDR1 is KGHDR and CDR2 is SFDVKD in the germline V gene.